The rows below give T cell receptor beta chains drawn from one sample of a study of shared clonotypes between healthy human individuals. Profiling relied on immunoSEQ multiplex PCR, and the TCRdb table lists in-frame clones only, not all of them. The sample carries some 600,000 clones, around 96% recorded once. Sequenced: naive CD8+ T cells sorted from blood. These receptors originate from a woman between 25 and 40 years old in good health. Each CDR3 is given with its conserved first and last residue. Fields, in order: D gene, clone size, J gene, V gene, CDR3 DNA, CDR3 protein. A D gene is named only where the DNA matches it firmly. Clone size, where shown, is once, few, many, or a class for clones that have expanded.

-	-	TRBJ2-7	TRBV28	TGTGCCAGCAGTTTCGAGGAGGGCTCCTACGAGCAGTACTTC	CASSFEEGSYEQYF
-	-	TRBJ1-4	TRBV28	TGTGCCAGCAGTTTATTCGGCTGGAGCAATGAAAAACTGTTTTTT	CASSLFGWSNEKLFF
TRBD1	-	TRBJ2-2	TRBV6-6	TGTGCCAGCTTACAGGGGAGCACCGGGGAGCTGTTTTTT	CASLQGSTGELFF
-	-	TRBJ2-3	TRBV5-6	TGTGCCAGCAGCTGGCAGGGCCCCACAGATACGCAGTATTTT	CASSWQGPTDTQYF
-	once	TRBJ2-7	TRBV7-2	TGTGCCAGCAGCCCCTTGGATGGAGGGCCTATCTACGAGCAGTACTTC	CASSPLDGGPIYEQYF
TRBD2	-	TRBJ2-1	TRBV9	TGTGCCAGCAGCGTAGGTAGCGGGGTTTACAATGAGCAGTTCTTC	CASSVGSGVYNEQFF
-	-	TRBJ2-4	TRBV10-3	TGTGCCATCAGTGAAATAGGGATGGCCAAAAACATTCAGTACTTC	CAISEIGMAKNIQYF
TRBD2	-	TRBJ2-1	TRBV7-2	TGTGCCACCAGTATAGCGGGAACAAACAATGAGCAGTTCTTC	CATSIAGTNNEQFF
-	-	TRBJ1-1	TRBV7-9	TGTGCCAGCAGCCAAGTGGGCACTGAAGCTTTCTTT	CASSQVGTEAFF
-	-	TRBJ1-5	TRBV6-1	TGTGCCAGCAGTGAAGATTGGGGATTGGTTCAGCCCCAGCATTTT	CASSEDWGLVQPQHF
-	-	TRBJ1-1	TRBV27	TGTGCCAGCAGTTTATCGGGCGTAAACACTGAAGCTTTCTTT	CASSLSGVNTEAFF
-	-	TRBJ2-7	TRBV11-2	TGTGCCAGCACCCTTGGAGGGGCAGTCCACGAGCAGTACTTC	CASTLGGAVHEQYF
-	once	TRBJ2-7	TRBV11-2	TGTGCCAGCAGCGAGGACAAGCCCTACGAGCAGTACTTC	CASSEDKPYEQYF
-	-	TRBJ1-1	TRBV28	TGTGCCAGCAGTGACCCCCCTCCAAACACTGAAGCTTTCTTT	CASSDPPPNTEAFF
-	-	TRBJ1-1	TRBV5-4	TGTGCCAGCAGCTTGTGGACAAGAAACACTGAAGCTTTCTTT	CASSLWTRNTEAFF
-	-	TRBJ2-7	TRBV28	TGTGCCAGCATGGGGAATTCCGAGCAGTACTTC	CASMGNSEQYF
TRBD1	-	TRBJ1-4	TRBV11-2	TGTGCCAGCAGCACGACCGGGACAGCCGGTAATGAAAAACTGTTTTTT	CASSTTGTAGNEKLFF
-	once	TRBJ2-1	TRBV9	TGTGCCAGCAGCGGACCCTACTCCCCGACGGATGAGCAGTTCTTC	CASSGPYSPTDEQFF
TRBD1	-	TRBJ2-7	TRBV27	TGTGCCAGCAGTTTATCCGGGACAGGGGTGTACGAGCAGTACTTC	CASSLSGTGVYEQYF
-	-	TRBJ2-7	TRBV15	TGTGCCACCAGCAGAGATACGGGCAGGGAATACGAGCAGTACTTC	CATSRDTGREYEQYF
-	-	TRBJ1-2	TRBV28	TGTGCCAGCAGTTCACCGTACGAAGCTAACTATGGCTACACCTTC	CASSSPYEANYGYTF
TRBD1	-	TRBJ1-1	TRBV7-6	TGTGCCAGCAGCTTATGGCAGGGGGACACTGAAGCTTTCTTT	CASSLWQGDTEAFF
TRBD1	-	TRBJ2-7	TRBV28	TGTGCCAGCAGGGGGACAGGGCTCGACGAGCAGTACTTC	CASRGTGLDEQYF
-	-	TRBJ2-1	TRBV13	TGTGCCAGCAGTCCCTCACGGGGCTACTGGCAGTTCTTC	CASSPSRGYWQFF
-	-	TRBJ2-7	TRBV5-4	TGTGCCAGCAGCTTGAGGGGGGGCTATCCCGAGCAGTACTTC	CASSLRGGYPEQYF
-	-	TRBJ2-1	TRBV5-6	TGTGCCAGCAGCACCCTACTAGGTATGCATGAGCAGTTCTTC	CASSTLLGMHEQFF
TRBD2	-	TRBJ2-1	TRBV5-6	TGTGCCAGCAGCCCTACTAGCGGGAGCCCAAATGAGCAGTTCTTC	CASSPTSGSPNEQFF
TRBD1	-	TRBJ1-4	TRBV28	TGTGCCAGCAGTTCCAGGGGGAGTGAAAAACTGTTTTTT	CASSSRGSEKLFF
-	-	TRBJ2-7	TRBV9	TGTGCCAGCAGCGCCTGGGAGGACCCAACCTACGAGCAGTACTTC	CASSAWEDPTYEQYF
TRBD2	-	TRBJ2-7	TRBV2	TGTGCCAGCGTTAAATCTAGCGGGAGAGATCGGGGCTACGAGCAGTACTTC	CASVKSSGRDRGYEQYF
TRBD2	few	TRBJ2-1	TRBV29-1	TGCAGCGTTATCTTGCTAGCGGAGCCCTACAATGAGCAGTTCTTC	CSVILLAEPYNEQFF
TRBD2	-	TRBJ2-7	TRBV7-8	TGTGCCAGCAGCTTAGGCCTACTAGCGGGAGGGCACGAGCAGTACTTC	CASSLGLLAGGHEQYF
TRBD2	-	TRBJ2-3	TRBV7-6	TGTGCCAGCAGTTCCGGGACTAGCGGCCTCCGCGACACAGATACGCAGTATTTT	CASSSGTSGLRDTDTQYF
-	-	TRBJ2-7	TRBV9	TGTGCCAGCAGCGTAGGGGCCGGGAGTGGTTACGAGCAGTACTTC	CASSVGAGSGYEQYF
-	-	TRBJ2-2	TRBV30	TGTGCCTGGAGTACTAGGGGGGACTACGGGGAGCTGTTTTTT	CAWSTRGDYGELFF
-	-	TRBJ2-7	TRBV5-1	TGCGCCAGCAAGGGGGATTCCTACGAGCAGTACTTC	CASKGDSYEQYF
TRBD1	-	TRBJ1-1	TRBV5-1	TGCGCCAGCAGCTTACAGGACAGGGGAGGTACTGAAGCTTTCTTT	CASSLQDRGGTEAFF
-	once	TRBJ2-7	TRBV2	TGTGCCAGCAGTGAAGGGCTAGCGTATTCCTACGAGCAGTACTTC	CASSEGLAYSYEQYF
-	-	TRBJ2-2	TRBV6-6	TGTGCCAGCAGTTCCCTGACCGGGGAGCTGTTTTTT	CASSSLTGELFF
TRBD2	-	TRBJ2-7	TRBV2	TGTGCCAGCAGCGAATCGCTGCTAGCGGGAGCCCACGAGCAGTACTTC	CASSESLLAGAHEQYF
-	-	TRBJ2-7	TRBV29-1	TGCAGCGTTAGAGACCCCTCTAACGAGCAGTACTTC	CSVRDPSNEQYF
TRBD2	-	TRBJ2-1	TRBV27	TGTGCCAGCAGTCCCGGGACTAGCGGGAATGATGAGCAGTTCTTC	CASSPGTSGNDEQFF
-	-	TRBJ2-3	TRBV4-2	TGTGCCAGCAGCCAAGAGGTAGAGGGCGGGGTTAATGGGGATACGCAGTATTTT	CASSQEVEGGVNGDTQYF
-	-	TRBJ1-5	TRBV4-1	TGCGCCAGCAGCCAAGGCGGATTTGGCAATCAGCCCCAGCATTTT	CASSQGGFGNQPQHF
TRBD2	once	TRBJ2-7	TRBV5-1	TGCGCCAGCAGCATAGCGGGAGAGGCCTACGAGCAGTACTTC	CASSIAGEAYEQYF
-	-	TRBJ1-5	TRBV2	TGTGCCAGCAGTGAAGAGAGCAATCAGCCCCAGCATTTT	CASSEESNQPQHF